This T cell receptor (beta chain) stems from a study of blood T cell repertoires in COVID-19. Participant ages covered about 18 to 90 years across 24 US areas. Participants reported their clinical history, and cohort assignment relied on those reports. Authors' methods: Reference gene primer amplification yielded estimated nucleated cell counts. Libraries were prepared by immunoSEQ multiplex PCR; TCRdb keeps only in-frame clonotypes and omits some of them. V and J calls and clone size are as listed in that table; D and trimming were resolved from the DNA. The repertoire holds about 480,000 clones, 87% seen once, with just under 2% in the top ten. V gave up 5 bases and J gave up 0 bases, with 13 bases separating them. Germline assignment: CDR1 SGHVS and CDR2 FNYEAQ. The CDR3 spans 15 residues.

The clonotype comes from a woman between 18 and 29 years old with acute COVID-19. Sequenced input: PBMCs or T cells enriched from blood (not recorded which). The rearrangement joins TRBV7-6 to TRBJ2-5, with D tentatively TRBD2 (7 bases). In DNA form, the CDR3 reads TGTGCCAGCAGCGGGGGGGCCGGGTACCAAGAGACCCAGTACTTC. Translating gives CASSGGAGYQETQYF.